This T cell receptor beta chain was profiled in a study of beta chain features in type 1 diabetes. Study context: Researchers looked at approximately 100,000,000 sorted cells across all samples.

Since all of the isolated RNA was reverse transcribed, expressed TCRB transcripts were what got sequenced. Measured with immunoSEQ multiplex PCR; TCRdb has only the in-frame clones, and not every one. The table lists over 600,000 clones, 9.5% to 15% of them singletons. Study results and limitations: Among all four CD4+ subsets, Type 1 diabetes patients had TCRB CDR3s that were moderately but significantly shorter.

This clone has just a few counts. Its antigen is not identified. The CDR3 contains 13 residues. This clonotype originated in a man under 40 with type 1 diabetes. The V call is TRBV21-1, the J call TRBJ2-1; the D call in the table, TRBD2, was not verified against the DNA. TRBV21-1 is a listed pseudogene. Material for sequencing was naive CD4+ T cells from blood. The CDR3 bases are TGTGCCATCACCCCGAGCTCCTACAATGAGCAGTTCTTC. As protein: CAITPSSYNEQFF.